Sequencing of this T cell receptor beta chain was carried out in a study of cytomegalovirus exposure and HLA in healthy donors. PCR used 60 Vbeta primers and 13 Jbeta primers. Produced via immunoSEQ multiplex PCR; TCRdb's table is partial and in-frame only. The sample contains about 230,000 clones, about 85% of which appear only once. Germline CDR1 is SGHDT and CDR2 is YYEEEE. CDR3 length: 16 residues. Trimming at V came to 4 bases and at J to 2 bases, leaving 7 bases not matched to a gene. This TCR was recovered from a girl aged 2-10 years in good health and CMV-seronegative. This rearrangement joins TRBV5-6 to TRBJ2-2; 8 bases match TRBD2. The source material was PBMCs. The CDR3 coding sequence is TGTGCCAGCAGCGACCTTAGCGGGGTAAACACCGGGGAGCTGTTTTTT. Translation: CASSDLSGVNTGELFF.